Listed below are T cell receptor beta chains from one sample, sequenced in a study of T cells after yellow fever vaccination. TCRdb independently ran MiXCR on the 5' RACE reads; one entry per CDR3 protein. The sample contains under 400,000 distinct CDR3 sequences, around 13% of which appear only once. The sample consisted of CD4+ T cells sorted from PBMCs, taken 15 days after the yellow fever booster vaccination. Source of these receptors: a man aged 18 to 30 who received the YFV17D yellow fever vaccine. Both conserved end residues are part of each CDR3. D genes are given only for firm matches. Size is stated for part of the rows, as once, few or many counts, or as a class when the clone is expanded.

d_gene: -; v_gene: TRBV12-3/TRBV12-4; j_gene: TRBJ1-5; abundance: few; CDR3aa: CASSRWEPQHF; CDR3nt: TGTGCCAGCAGCCGGTGGGAGCCCCAGCATTTT
d_gene: -; v_gene: TRBV6-6; j_gene: TRBJ1-2; abundance: many; CDR3aa: CASSYGDGSNYGYTF; CDR3nt: TGTGCCAGCAGTTACGGGGACGGAAGCAACTATGGCTACACCTTC
d_gene: TRBD1; v_gene: TRBV7-6; j_gene: TRBJ1-6; abundance: few; CDR3aa: CASSLQAGTGASPLHF; CDR3nt: TGTGCCAGCAGCTTACAAGCCGGGACAGGGGCTTCACCCCTCCACTTT
d_gene: -; v_gene: TRBV7-3; j_gene: TRBJ2-2; abundance: many; CDR3aa: CASSFTAGPTGELFF; CDR3nt: TGTGCCAGCAGCTTCACAGCGGGCCCCACCGGGGAGCTGTTTTTT
d_gene: -; v_gene: TRBV27; j_gene: TRBJ1-1; abundance: -; CDR3aa: CASSFLTLGRAFF; CDR3nt: TGTGCCAGCAGTTTTCTCACCCTTGGAAGGGCTTTCTTT
d_gene: -; v_gene: TRBV20-1; j_gene: TRBJ1-2; abundance: few; CDR3aa: CSATPSGSYYGYTF; CDR3nt: TGCAGTGCTACCCCCAGTGGGAGTTACTATGGCTACACCTTC
d_gene: -; v_gene: TRBV7-8; j_gene: TRBJ1-4; abundance: many; CDR3aa: CASRLREHEKLFF; CDR3nt: TGTGCCAGCAGGCTCCGGGAGCATGAAAAACTGTTTTTT
d_gene: -; v_gene: TRBV7-2; j_gene: TRBJ2-5; abundance: many; CDR3aa: CASSFGPRLYF; CDR3nt: TGTGCCAGCAGCTTCGGACCGCGCCTGTACTTC
d_gene: TRBD2; v_gene: TRBV20-1; j_gene: TRBJ2-1; abundance: -; CDR3aa: CSARLGLASYNEQFF; CDR3nt: TGCAGTGCTAGACTAGGACTAGCCTCCTACAATGAGCAGTTCTTC
d_gene: TRBD1; v_gene: TRBV9; j_gene: TRBJ2-3; abundance: -; CDR3aa: CASNPTGSRDTQYF; CDR3nt: TGTGCCAGCAATCCGACAGGGAGTAGGGATACGCAGTATTTT
d_gene: -; v_gene: TRBV10-3; j_gene: TRBJ2-5; abundance: few; CDR3aa: CATRRGAETQYF; CDR3nt: TGTGCCACCAGACGGGGAGCCGAGACCCAGTACTTC
d_gene: TRBD1; v_gene: TRBV5-6; j_gene: TRBJ2-3; abundance: many; CDR3aa: CASSLLTGALGDTQYF; CDR3nt: TGTGCCAGCAGCCTTCTGACAGGGGCACTGGGAGATACGCAGTATTTT
d_gene: -; v_gene: TRBV6-5; j_gene: TRBJ1-5; abundance: many; CDR3aa: CASKPQGRLIQPQHF; CDR3nt: TGTGCCAGCAAGCCCCAGGGGCGCCTCATTCAGCCCCAGCATTTT
d_gene: -; v_gene: TRBV5-1; j_gene: TRBJ1-2; abundance: -; CDR3aa: CASSMAGRSGYTF; CDR3nt: TGCGCCAGCAGCATGGCCGGGCGCTCGGGCTACACCTTC
d_gene: -; v_gene: TRBV29-1; j_gene: TRBJ2-3; abundance: few; CDR3aa: CSVIYPGRNTQYF; CDR3nt: TGCAGCGTTATTTACCCGGGACGGAATACGCAGTATTTT
d_gene: -; v_gene: TRBV4-3; j_gene: TRBJ2-1; abundance: -; CDR3aa: CASSQDLGGSSYNEQFF; CDR3nt: TGCGCCAGCAGCCAAGATCTAGGGGGAAGCTCCTACAATGAGCAGTTCTTC
d_gene: -; v_gene: TRBV10-3; j_gene: TRBJ1-4; abundance: once; CDR3aa: CAISAGTNEKLFF; CDR3nt: TGTGCCATCTCGGCAGGAACTAATGAAAAACTGTTTTTT
d_gene: -; v_gene: TRBV25-1; j_gene: TRBJ2-2; abundance: -; CDR3aa: CASSDTSGRLGNTGELFF; CDR3nt: TGTGCCAGCAGTGATACGAGCGGGCGACTGGGGAACACCGGGGAGCTGTTTTTT
d_gene: TRBD1; v_gene: TRBV24-1; j_gene: TRBJ2-3; abundance: -; CDR3aa: CATSELGTGGDTQYF; CDR3nt: TGTGCCACCAGTGAGCTTGGGACAGGGGGTGATACGCAGTATTTT
d_gene: -; v_gene: TRBV7-9; j_gene: TRBJ1-2; abundance: few; CDR3aa: CASSSRGYTF; CDR3nt: TGTGCCAGCAGTTCCCGGGGCTACACCTTC
d_gene: TRBD2; v_gene: TRBV7-2; j_gene: TRBJ2-1; abundance: few; CDR3aa: CASSPLAGGPYNEQFF; CDR3nt: TGTGCCAGCAGTCCATTAGCGGGGGGTCCCTACAATGAGCAGTTCTTC
d_gene: TRBD1; v_gene: TRBV5-4; j_gene: TRBJ1-6; abundance: few; CDR3aa: CASRASDRAQDHF; CDR3nt: TGTGCCAGCAGAGCGTCGGACAGGGCCCAAGACCACTTT
d_gene: -; v_gene: TRBV20-1; j_gene: TRBJ2-2; abundance: many; CDR3aa: CSARDPGPNTGELFF; CDR3nt: TGCAGTGCTAGAGATCCGGGGCCGAACACCGGGGAGCTGTTTTTT
d_gene: TRBD2; v_gene: TRBV7-2; j_gene: TRBJ2-3; abundance: few; CDR3aa: CASSLAAGFFSTDTQYF; CDR3nt: TGTGCCAGCAGCTTAGCAGCGGGGTTCTTCTCGACGGATACGCAGTATTTT
d_gene: -; v_gene: TRBV20-1; j_gene: TRBJ1-1; abundance: few; CDR3aa: CSATRDENTEAFF; CDR3nt: TGCAGTGCGACGCGCGATGAGAACACTGAAGCTTTCTTT
d_gene: -; v_gene: TRBV5-1; j_gene: TRBJ1-1; abundance: few; CDR3aa: CASSLGTDREAFF; CDR3nt: TGCGCCAGCAGCTTGGGTACCGACCGGGAAGCTTTCTTT
d_gene: -; v_gene: TRBV5-5; j_gene: TRBJ2-5; abundance: few; CDR3aa: CASSIGRSTGGEETQYF; CDR3nt: TGTGCCAGCAGCATAGGCCGTTCTACAGGGGGGGAGGAGACCCAGTACTTC
d_gene: -; v_gene: TRBV6-2/TRBV6-3; j_gene: TRBJ2-5; abundance: -; CDR3aa: CAHGGQLQETQYF; CDR3nt: TGTGCCCACGGGGGCCAACTCCAAGAGACCCAGTACTTC
d_gene: TRBD2; v_gene: TRBV12-3/TRBV12-4; j_gene: TRBJ2-1; abundance: -; CDR3aa: CASSFTKAGGRRNEQFF; CDR3nt: TGTGCCAGCAGTTTCACTAAAGCGGGGGGGCGGCGCAATGAGCAGTTCTTC
d_gene: TRBD1; v_gene: TRBV2; j_gene: TRBJ1-1; abundance: -; CDR3aa: CAIKGQGNTEAFF; CDR3nt: TGTGCCATCAAGGGACAGGGGAACACTGAAGCTTTCTTT
d_gene: TRBD1; v_gene: TRBV20-1; j_gene: TRBJ2-3; abundance: -; CDR3aa: CSARQGDTQYF; CDR3nt: TGCAGTGCAAGACAGGGAGATACGCAGTATTTT
d_gene: -; v_gene: TRBV4-3; j_gene: TRBJ2-6; abundance: many; CDR3aa: CASSQRLGFGGANVLTF; CDR3nt: TGCGCCAGCAGCCAAAGATTGGGGTTTGGTGGGGCCAACGTCCTGACTTTC
d_gene: -; v_gene: TRBV4-1; j_gene: TRBJ1-1; abundance: -; CDR3aa: CASSQPRERRTEAFF; CDR3nt: TGCGCCAGCAGCCAGCCCCGAGAGAGGAGGACTGAAGCTTTCTTT
d_gene: -; v_gene: TRBV6-6; j_gene: TRBJ2-6; abundance: -; CDR3aa: CASKLAHSGANVLTF; CDR3nt: TGTGCCAGCAAGTTAGCCCACTCTGGGGCCAACGTCCTGACTTTC
d_gene: -; v_gene: TRBV7-2; j_gene: TRBJ2-3; abundance: many; CDR3aa: CASSLIRGAAPELSTDTQYF; CDR3nt: TGTGCCAGCAGCTTAATCCGGGGGGCCGCGCCGGAGTTAAGCACAGATACGCAGTATTTT
d_gene: TRBD2; v_gene: TRBV20-1; j_gene: TRBJ2-5; abundance: few; CDR3aa: CSARRPGLAGQETQYF; CDR3nt: TGCAGTGCTAGACGTCCGGGACTAGCGGGGCAAGAGACCCAGTACTTC
d_gene: -; v_gene: TRBV5-1; j_gene: TRBJ2-2; abundance: few; CDR3aa: CASRVRLVGAETGELFF; CDR3nt: TGCGCCAGCAGAGTACGGTTGGTGGGTGCTGAAACCGGGGAGCTGTTTTTT
d_gene: -; v_gene: TRBV12-3/TRBV12-4; j_gene: TRBJ1-2; abundance: -; CDR3aa: CASSFGSGGGYTF; CDR3nt: TGTGCCAGCAGTTTTGGGTCCGGGGGTGGCTACACCTTC
d_gene: TRBD1; v_gene: TRBV7-9; j_gene: TRBJ1-1; abundance: few; CDR3aa: CASSSGRGQIMNTEAFF; CDR3nt: TGTGCCAGCAGCTCTGGCAGGGGACAGATAATGAACACTGAAGCTTTCTTT
d_gene: -; v_gene: TRBV4-2; j_gene: TRBJ2-3; abundance: -; CDR3aa: CASSHPNGTDTQYF; CDR3nt: TGTGCCAGCAGCCATCCCAACGGAACAGATACGCAGTATTTT